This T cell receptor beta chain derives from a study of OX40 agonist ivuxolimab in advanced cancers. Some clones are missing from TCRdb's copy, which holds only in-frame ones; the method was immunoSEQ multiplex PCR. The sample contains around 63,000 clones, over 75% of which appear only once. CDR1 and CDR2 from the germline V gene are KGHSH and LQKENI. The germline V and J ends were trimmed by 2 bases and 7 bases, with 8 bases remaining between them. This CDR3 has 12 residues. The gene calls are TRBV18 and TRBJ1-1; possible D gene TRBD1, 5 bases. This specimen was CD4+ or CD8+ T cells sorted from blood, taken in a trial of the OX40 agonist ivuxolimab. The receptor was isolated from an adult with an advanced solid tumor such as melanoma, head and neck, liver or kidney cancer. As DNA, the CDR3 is TGTGCCAGCTCACCATCCAGGGATGAAGCTTTCTTT. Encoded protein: CASSPSRDEAFF.